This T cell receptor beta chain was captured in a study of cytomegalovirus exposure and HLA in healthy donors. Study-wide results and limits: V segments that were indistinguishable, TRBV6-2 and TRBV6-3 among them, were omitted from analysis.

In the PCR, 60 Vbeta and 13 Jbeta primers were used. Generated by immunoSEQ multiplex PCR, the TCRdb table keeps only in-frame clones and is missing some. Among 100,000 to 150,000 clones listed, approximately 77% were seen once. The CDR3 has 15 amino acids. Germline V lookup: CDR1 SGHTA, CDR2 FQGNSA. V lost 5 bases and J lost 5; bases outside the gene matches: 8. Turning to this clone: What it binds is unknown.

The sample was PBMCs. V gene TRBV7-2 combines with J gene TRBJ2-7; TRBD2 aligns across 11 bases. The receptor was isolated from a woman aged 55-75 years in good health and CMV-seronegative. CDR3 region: CASSAGLAVGNEQYF. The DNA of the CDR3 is TGTGCCAGCAGCGCGGGACTAGCGGTTGGGAACGAGCAGTACTTC.